A selection of T cell receptor beta chains follows, all from one sample in a study of T cells after yellow fever vaccination. Using its own MiXCR run on the 5' RACE reads, TCRdb lists one record per CDR3 protein. This table holds around 88,000 distinct CDR3 sequences, 13% found once. The sample in question was CD8+ T cells not binding an NS4B(214-222) dextramer, sorted from PBMCs, obtained 20 to 25 days after the first yellow fever vaccination. The receptors derive from a man younger than 35 who received the YFV17D yellow fever vaccine. The CDR3 runs from the conserved cysteine through the conserved F or W. D genes are given only for firm matches. Size tells how often a clone was seen (once, few, many) or the class of an expanded clone, and some rows leave it out.

TRBJ1-2,-,TRBV12-3/TRBV12-4,few,CASTVNAGDYGYTF,TGTGCCAGCACCGTAAACGCTGGAGACTATGGCTACACCTTC
TRBJ2-1,-,TRBV7-8,few,CASSLGAGTNEQFF,TGTGCCAGCAGCTTAGGGGCAGGAACCAATGAGCAGTTCTTC
TRBJ2-3,TRBD2,TRBV7-2,few,CASSLRGGPDTQYF,TGTGCCAGCAGCTTACGGGGGGGCCCGGATACGCAGTATTTT
TRBJ2-7,-,TRBV6-5,many,CASSYKSSYEQYF,TGTGCCAGCAGTTACAAGAGCTCCTACGAGCAGTACTTC
TRBJ2-7,TRBD1,TRBV5-1,few,CASSSGQRLFYEQYF,TGCGCCAGCAGCTCGGGACAGCGCCTATTCTACGAGCAGTACTTC
TRBJ2-1,-,TRBV4-2,few,CASSQEEWGSEQFF,TGTGCCAGCAGCCAGGAAGAATGGGGTAGTGAGCAGTTCTTC
TRBJ1-5,-,TRBV19,-,CASSIIPPSNQPQHF,TGTGCCAGTAGTATAATTCCGCCCAGCAATCAGCCCCAGCATTTT
TRBJ2-1,TRBD2,TRBV11-2,-,CASSLEGTSSEQFF,TGTGCCAGCAGCTTAGAGGGGACTAGCAGTGAGCAGTTCTTC
TRBJ2-4,TRBD1,TRBV9,-,CASSVNPSGTGQNIQYF,TGTGCCAGCAGCGTAAATCCTAGTGGGACAGGGCAAAACATTCAGTACTTC
TRBJ1-1,-,TRBV3-1,-,CASSQEAGLNTEAFF,TGTGCCAGCAGCCAAGAGGCGGGGTTGAACACTGAAGCTTTCTTT
TRBJ2-1,TRBD1,TRBV5-1,-,CASSTPGGQGVNEQFF,TGCGCCAGCAGTACCCCGGGTGGACAGGGAGTTAATGAGCAGTTCTTC
TRBJ2-1,-,TRBV12-3/TRBV12-4,few,CASSPLADSSYNEQFF,TGTGCCAGCAGCCCCTTAGCGGACAGCTCCTACAATGAGCAGTTCTTC
TRBJ2-5,-,TRBV5-1,few,CASSLRDPARETQYF,TGCGCCAGCAGCCTTCGGGACCCAGCCAGGGAGACCCAGTACTTC
TRBJ2-1,TRBD1,TRBV7-2,-,CASSPTGGSFDEQFF,TGTGCCAGCAGCCCGACAGGGGGCTCCTTCGATGAGCAGTTCTTC
TRBJ1-2,-,TRBV29-1,few,CSALPRADWGYGYTF,TGCAGCGCCCTTCCACGGGCCGACTGGGGGTATGGCTACACCTTC
TRBJ2-1,TRBD1,TRBV29-1,once,CSAEQGAGEQFF,TGCAGCGCCGAACAGGGGGCCGGTGAGCAGTTCTTC
TRBJ2-6,-,TRBV7-8,-,CASSLWTASFSGANVLTF,TGTGCCAGCAGCTTATGGACCGCATCATTCTCTGGGGCCAACGTCCTGACTTTC
TRBJ2-1,-,TRBV6-2/TRBV6-3,-,CASSPFMGGEQFF,TGTGCCAGCAGTCCTTTCATGGGGGGCGAGCAGTTCTTC
TRBJ2-2,-,TRBV12-3/TRBV12-4,-,CASGDIWANTGELFF,TGTGCCAGCGGGGACATTTGGGCGAACACCGGGGAGCTGTTTTTT
TRBJ2-1,TRBD2,TRBV7-3,-,CASSAHSERGAYNEQFF,TGTGCCAGCAGCGCACACTCTGAGCGGGGGGCCTACAATGAGCAGTTCTTC
TRBJ2-7,-,TRBV7-2,-,CASSLPDTYEQYF,TGTGCCAGCAGCTTGCCGGACACCTACGAGCAGTACTTC
TRBJ2-2,TRBD2,TRBV2,few,CASSYGLGVFRELFF,TGTGCCAGCAGTTACGGACTAGGCGTCTTCAGGGAGCTGTTTTTT
TRBJ2-1,TRBD2,TRBV2,-,CASSDPRGGVEVYNEQFF,TGTGCCAGCAGTGATCCCCGGGGAGGGGTGGAGGTTTACAATGAGCAGTTCTTC
TRBJ2-1,TRBD2,TRBV7-9,few,CASSSVLAGSSYNEQFF,TGTGCCAGCAGCTCTGTTTTAGCGGGGAGCTCCTACAATGAGCAGTTCTTC
TRBJ2-3,TRBD2,TRBV12-3/TRBV12-4,few,CASSLTPGGVKDTQYF,TGTGCCAGCAGTTTAACCCCGGGAGGGGTGAAAGATACGCAGTATTTT
TRBJ2-7,-,TRBV6-1,few,CASSETEGHYEQYF,TGTGCCAGCAGCGAGACGGAGGGACACTACGAGCAGTACTTC
TRBJ2-6,-,TRBV9,-,CASSTSRTVFSGANVLTF,TGTGCCAGCAGCACGTCCCGAACAGTTTTCTCTGGGGCCAACGTCCTGACTTTC
TRBJ2-1,TRBD2,TRBV7-9,-,CASSLVAGGGDNNEQFF,TGTGCCAGCAGCTTAGTTGCCGGCGGGGGAGACAACAATGAGCAGTTCTTC
TRBJ2-2,TRBD1,TRBV29-1,-,CSVAGGPAGELFF,TGCAGCGTTGCAGGGGGCCCCGCCGGGGAGCTGTTTTTT
TRBJ1-2,-,TRBV10-3,few,CAISEAASYGYTF,TGTGCCATCAGTGAAGCAGCCTCCTATGGCTACACCTTC
TRBJ1-5,-,TRBV27,-,CASSLNTGFGQPQHF,TGTGCCAGCAGTCTAAACACAGGGTTCGGGCAGCCCCAGCATTTT
TRBJ2-3,-,TRBV11-2,few,CASSSGGGSYTDTQYF,TGTGCCAGCAGCTCTGGGGGTGGGTCTTACACAGATACGCAGTATTTT
TRBJ2-3,-,TRBV27,few,CASSWGGPDTQYF,TGTGCCAGCAGTTGGGGGGGGCCAGATACGCAGTATTTT
TRBJ2-5,-,TRBV29-1,few,CSALTGREETQYF,TGCAGCGCTCTCACAGGGCGAGAAGAGACCCAGTACTTC
TRBJ2-3,-,TRBV21-1,few,CASSMDSGGRTDTQYF,TGTGCCAGCAGCATGGATAGCGGGGGCCGCACAGATACGCAGTATTTT
TRBJ2-7,TRBD2,TRBV11-1,-,CASSFGGGAYEQYF,TGTGCCAGCAGCTTTGGCGGGGGGGCCTACGAGCAGTACTTC
TRBJ2-5,TRBD1,TRBV12-3/TRBV12-4,-,CASSFAGGETQYF,TGTGCCAGCAGTTTCGCAGGGGGAGAGACCCAGTACTTC
TRBJ2-5,TRBD2,TRBV10-2,few,CASSESKGLEETQYF,TGCGCCAGCAGTGAGTCAAAGGGACTAGAAGAGACCCAGTACTTC
TRBJ2-1,-,TRBV4-3,-,CASSQTKMTTWEQFF,TGCGCCAGCAGCCAAACTAAGATGACGACTTGGGAGCAGTTCTTC
TRBJ2-3,-,TRBV7-8,few,CASSSTSGWTQYF,TGTGCCAGCAGCTCCACCTCAGGGTGGACGCAGTATTTT
TRBJ1-2,-,TRBV20-1,few,CSARDPFLAATSINYGYTF,TGCAGTGCTAGAGATCCTTTCCTGGCAGCTACCTCCATTAACTATGGCTACACCTTC
TRBJ1-4,-,TRBV5-1,-,CASSLKATNEKLFF,TGCGCCAGCAGCTTGAAGGCAACTAATGAAAAACTGTTTTTT
TRBJ2-1,TRBD1,TRBV12-3/TRBV12-4,many,CASSLAGGAYNEQFF,TGTGCCAGCAGTTTGGCAGGGGGAGCCTACAATGAGCAGTTCTTC
TRBJ2-5,-,TRBV5-5,few,CASSSGRAPRETQYF,TGTGCCAGCAGCTCCGGCAGGGCCCCAAGGGAGACCCAGTACTTC
TRBJ2-3,-,TRBV6-2/TRBV6-3,-,CASSCVLRGDSTDTQYF,TGTGCCAGCAGTTGCGTTTTGAGGGGGGACAGCACAGATACGCAGTATTTT
TRBJ2-5,-,TRBV27,-,CASSFLYPGGETQYF,TGTGCCAGCAGTTTTCTTTACCCCGGGGGAGAGACCCAGTACTTC
TRBJ2-3,-,TRBV20-1,few,CSASGSSTDTQYF,TGCAGTGCTAGTGGATCTAGCACAGATACGCAGTATTTT
TRBJ2-5,-,TRBV6-5,-,CASSYRDGETQYF,TGTGCCAGCAGTTACAGGGACGGAGAGACCCAGTACTTC
TRBJ2-1,TRBD1,TRBV11-3,few,CASSGGTGMYEQFF,TGTGCCAGCAGCGGGGGGACAGGGATGTATGAGCAGTTCTTC
TRBJ1-5,-,TRBV4-3,few,CASSQEDGPNQPQHF,TGCGCCAGCAGCCAAGAGGACGGTCCAAATCAGCCCCAGCATTTT
TRBJ2-3,-,TRBV6-1,-,CASSGVQGQRGTDTQYF,TGTGCCAGCAGCGGAGTCCAGGGCCAAAGGGGCACAGATACGCAGTATTTT
TRBJ2-1,TRBD2,TRBV12-3/TRBV12-4,few,CASSLGTSGNEQFF,TGTGCCAGCAGTTTAGGGACTAGCGGCAATGAGCAGTTCTTC
TRBJ2-3,-,TRBV4-1,-,CASSQESSTQYF,TGCGCCAGCAGCCAAGAGTCCAGTACGCAGTATTTT
TRBJ2-1,-,TRBV12-3/TRBV12-4,few,CASSFGGVVNEQFF,TGTGCCAGCAGTTTTGGGGGAGTCGTTAATGAGCAGTTCTTC
TRBJ1-2,-,TRBV29-1,-,CSASRGGTYGYTF,TGCAGCGCCAGTCGCGGGGGGACCTATGGCTACACCTTC